One sample yielded the 27 T cell receptor beta chains listed below, sequenced in a study of blood T cell repertoires in COVID-19. The repertoire was sequenced with immunoSEQ multiplex PCR; TCRdb's copy has only in-frame clones and lacks some. The repertoire includes about 270,000 clones, 80% to 90% of them detected once, and 4.1% sits in the top ten. Material: PBMCs or T cells enriched from blood (not recorded which). The receptor source for this set is a woman in her twenties or thirties with acute COVID-19.

The chain couples TRBV4-1 to TRBJ2-3; 8 bases line up with TRBD2. V lost 4 bases and J lost 2; bases outside the gene matches: 8. This CDR3 has 16 residues. Germline CDR1 and CDR2: MGHRA and YSYEKL. CDR3 nucleotide sequence: TGCGCCAGCAGCCGAGAATTTAGCGGGACCACAGATACGCAGTATTTT. Translated: CASSREFSGTTDTQYF.

The chain recombines TRBV9 with TRBJ2-1; 9 positions agree with TRBD2. The length of the CDR3 is 16 residues. The germline gives CDR1 SGDLS, CDR2 YYNGEE. V lost 3 bases to trimming and J lost 0 bases; unmatched junction nucleotides: 4. The CDR3 DNA reads as TGTGCCAGCAGCGCTAATAGCGGGAGCTCCTACAATGAGCAGTTCTTC. This codes for CASSANSGSSYNEQFF.

In this sample, this clone turned up once. V usage is TRBV6-5 and J usage is TRBJ2-2; the match to TRBD2 covers 8 bases. CDR3 length: 15 amino acids. V lost 2 bases to trimming and J lost 6 bases; unmatched junction nucleotides: 5. Germline V gene sequence: CDR1 MNHEY, CDR2 SVGAGI. The CDR3 nucleotides read TGTGCCAGCAGTTACACGGGAGGGCCCCCCGGGGAGCTGTTTTTT. Its translation is CASSYTGGPPGELFF.

The chain carries TRBV6-5 and TRBJ1-5; D unclear. Trimming pared 0 bases from V and 1 base from J, leaving 7 bases between. The CDR3 covers 15 residues. Germline values: CDR1 MNHEY, CDR2 SVGAGI. The CDR3 DNA is TGTGCCAGCAGTTACTCATCGGGAAGCAATCAGCCCCAGCATTTT. Protein sequence: CASSYSSGSNQPQHF.

The J gene is TRBJ2-5, the V gene TRBV11-2; 10 bases align to TRBD2. Germline CDR1 is SGHAT and CDR2 is FQNNGV. This CDR3 has 15 amino acids. The V segment lost 5 bases and the J segment 4 bases; nucleotides outside the gene matches: 7. CDR3 nucleotides: TGTGCCAGCAGCCATTCCCTAGCGGGAGTAGAGACCCAGTACTTC. The encoded protein is CASSHSLAGVETQYF.

This chain links TRBV14 with TRBJ2-7; 7 positions agree with TRBD2. After removal of 0 bases from V and 7 bases from J, the junction contained 21 bases not matched to a gene. The V gene's germline CDR1 is SGHDN and CDR2 FVKESK. CDR3 length: 19 residues. The DNA of the CDR3 is TGTGCCAGCAGCCAAGACTCCGGATTTGGACTAGGGCTTATTGGGGAGCAGTACTTC. Protein: CASSQDSGFGLGLIGEQYF.

This rearrangement joins TRBV7-6 to TRBJ2-1; D might be TRBD1 (5 bases). This CDR3 has 12 residues. V lost 1 base and J lost 9, with 7 bases in between. The germline V gene encodes CDR1 SGHVS and CDR2 FNYEAQ. The CDR3 region has the DNA TGTGCCAGCAGCTTAGGGGGCCTTGAGCAGTTCTTC. This sequence encodes CASSLGGLEQFF.

The chain is built from TRBV7-6 and TRBJ1-1; D ambiguous. The CDR3 runs 11 residues. The germline gives CDR1 SGHVS, CDR2 FNYEAQ. The ends were cut back, 10 bases at V and 4 bases at J, with 10 bases in the middle. The CDR3 loop is CAIGEGTEAFF. The CDR3 nucleotides read TGTGCCATTGGGGAGGGCACTGAAGCTTTCTTT. Using reference TRBV7-6 and TRBJ1-1 for the parts outside the CDR3, the full variable domain is GAGVSQSPRYKVTKRGQDVALRCDPISGHVSLYWYRQALGQGPEFLTYFNYEAQQDKSGLPNDRFSAERPEGSISTLTIQRTEQRDSAMYRCAIGEGTEAFFGQGTRLTVV.

The chain joins TRBV28 to TRBJ1-1; possibly TRBD1 for D (6 bases). Germline V gene lookup returns CDR1 MDHEN and CDR2 SYDVKM. Between the trimmed V and J ends, which lost 3 bases and 5 bases, there was a span of 16 bases. The CDR3 has 15 residues. This chain's CDR3 is CASSFVTQGGTEAFF. As DNA, the CDR3 is TGTGCCAGCAGTTTTGTAACACAGGGCGGGACTGAAGCTTTCTTT.

This chain links TRBV27 with TRBJ1-1, with TRBD1 matching over 11 bases. Germline CDR1 MNHEY, CDR2 SMNVEV (reference sequence). With 5 bases clipped from V and 5 bases from J, the junction kept 10 bases outside the gene matches. The CDR3 covers 16 residues. CDR3 bases: TGTGCCAGCAGTCTGACCCCGGGACAGGGGGGGACTGAAGCTTTCTTT. Translated, it gives CASSLTPGQGGTEAFF.

The CDR3 DNA is TGTGCCACCAGTGATCCTGTCCTAGCGGGAGATAATGAGCAGTTCTTC. It specifies CATSDPVLAGDNEQFF. The chain combines TRBV24-1 with TRBJ2-1; 10 bases map to TRBD2. V trimming: 3 bases; J trimming: 7 bases; junction bases outside the gene matches: 8. The CDR3 covers 16 residues. The germline CDR1 and CDR2 sequences are KGHDR and SFDVKD.

This chain joins TRBV20-1 and TRBJ1-3, with TRBD1 matching over 7 bases. V gave up 3 bases and J gave up 3 bases; unmatched junction bases: 2. Per germline, CDR1 DFQATT and CDR2 SNEGSKA (reference sequence). This CDR3 contains 13 residues. The CDR3: CSASRDSGNTIYF. In DNA form, the CDR3 reads TGCAGTGCTAGTAGGGACAGTGGAAACACCATATATTTT.

This chain connects TRBV7-2 to TRBJ2-7, with 8 bases matching TRBD1. J was trimmed by 6 bases and V by 3 bases; bases with no gene match: 4. The CDR3 extends over 13 amino acids. The germline V gene has CDR1 SGHTA and CDR2 FQGNSA. This CDR3 is CASSFGTGGEQYF. The CDR3 bases are TGTGCCAGCAGCTTTGGGACAGGAGGCGAGCAGTACTTC.

This chain connects TRBV9 to TRBJ1-5; unclear D gene. The CDR3 totals 13 residues. V lost 0 bases and J 5 bases, leaving 6 bases between the germline ends. Per the germline V gene, CDR1 is SGDLS and CDR2 is YYNGEE. The CDR3 is CASSVGDYQPQHF. CDR3 coding DNA: TGTGCCAGCAGCGTAGGTGACTATCAGCCCCAGCATTTT.

The rearrangement uses TRBV19 and TRBJ2-1; D possibly corresponds to TRBD2 (6 bases). The germline V and J ends were trimmed by 1 base and 8 bases, with 9 bases remaining between them. CDR3 size: 13 residues. Germline-derived CDR1 and CDR2 are LNHDA and SQIVND (reference sequence). CDR3 sequence (DNA): TGTGCCAGTAGTATAGGTTGGGGGGATGAGCAGTTCTTC. Protein sequence: CASSIGWGDEQFF. The variable domain in full, with the rest retrieved from reference TRBV19 and TRBJ2-1, is DGGITQSPKYLFRKEGQNVTLSCEQNLNHDAMYWYRQDPGQGLRLIYYSQIVNDFQKGDIAEGYSVSREKKESFPLTVTSAQKNPTAFYLCASSIGWGDEQFFGPGTRLTVL.

This clone has a single count. Here the CDR3 DNA reads TGTGCCAGCAGTTTGACAGTAACAGGTGAAAAACTGTTTTTT. Protein sequence: CASSLTVTGEKLFF. The chain combines TRBV28 with TRBJ1-4; tentative D call: TRBD1 (5 bases). V was cut by 3 bases and J by 7 bases, with 12 bases left in between. CDR3 length: 14 amino acids. Germline CDR1 MDHEN, CDR2 SYDVKM.

The chain recombines TRBV28 with TRBJ2-7, with 9 bases matching TRBD2. J lost 7 bases, V lost 5 bases, and 6 bases had no gene match. The germline gives CDR1 MDHEN, CDR2 SYDVKM. The CDR3 runs to 13 residues. This CDR3 is CASSTAGGGEQYF. CDR3 coding DNA: TGTGCCAGCAGTACAGCGGGAGGAGGGGAGCAGTACTTC. The whole variable domain, remainder taken from reference TRBV28 and TRBJ2-7, is DVKVTQSSRYLVKRTGEKVFLECVQDMDHENMFWYRQDPGLGLRLIYFSYDVKMKEKGDIPEGYSVSREKKERFSLILESASTNQTSMYLCASSTAGGGEQYFGPGTRLTVT.

J is TRBJ2-5 and V is TRBV7-6; D remains unclear. V lost 5 bases, J lost 3 bases, and 7 bases lay in between. Germline loops: CDR1 SGHVS, CDR2 FNYEAQ. The CDR3 spans 12 residues. CDR3 sequence (DNA): TGTGCCAGCAGCCCCCTAGAAGAGACCCAGTACTTC. Protein product: CASSPLEETQYF. The full variable domain, completed using reference TRBV7-6 and TRBJ2-5, is GAGVSQSPRYKVTKRGQDVALRCDPISGHVSLYWYRQALGQGPEFLTYFNYEAQQDKSGLPNDRFSAERPEGSISTLTIQRTEQRDSAMYRCASSPLEETQYFGPGTRLLVL.

This chain joins TRBV28 and TRBJ1-5; D not certain. Between the trimmed V and J ends, which lost 5 bases and 0 bases, there was a span of 5 bases. Germline V gives CDR1 MDHEN, CDR2 SYDVKM. The CDR3 extends over 13 amino acids. This CDR3 is CASSINSNQPQHF. The CDR3 region has the DNA TGTGCCAGCAGTATTAATAGCAATCAGCCCCAGCATTTT. The whole variable domain, remainder taken from reference TRBV28 and TRBJ1-5, is DVKVTQSSRYLVKRTGEKVFLECVQDMDHENMFWYRQDPGLGLRLIYFSYDVKMKEKGDIPEGYSVSREKKERFSLILESASTNQTSMYLCASSINSNQPQHFGDGTRLSIL.

The chain couples TRBV4-2 to TRBJ2-1; D is possibly TRBD2 (6 bases). The CDR3 contains 13 residues. The germline V gene encodes CDR1 LGHNA and CDR2 YNFKEQ. The ends were cut back, 0 bases at V and 10 bases at J, with 10 bases in the middle. The CDR3 reads CASSQDSSGEQFF. The CDR3 DNA reads TGTGCCAGCAGCCAAGATTCAAGCGGGGAGCAGTTCTTC.

The genes are TRBV27 and TRBJ1-1; D perhaps matches TRBD1 (5 bases). V was pared by 6 bases and J by 1 base, with 9 bases between. Germline V lookup: CDR1 MNHEY, CDR2 SMNVEV (reference sequence). CDR3 length: 13 amino acids. This CDR3 is CASSRRENTEAFF. The CDR3 bases are TGTGCCAGCAGCCGCAGGGAGAACACTGAAGCTTTCTTT.

The rearrangement links TRBV9 to TRBJ2-4; TRBD2 might be the D (6 bases). The germline CDR1 and CDR2 sequences are SGDLS and YYNGEE. CDR3 size: 14 residues. Trimming removed 0 bases at V and 9 bases at J, with 13 bases between. CDR3 in DNA: TGTGCCAGCAGCGTAGGGACCCCCGGGGGCATTCAGTACTTC. Its protein product is CASSVGTPGGIQYF.

This rearrangement joins TRBV5-4 to TRBJ2-1; 7 nucleotides match TRBD2. The J segment lost 3 bases and the V segment lost 0 bases, leaving 18 bases of the junction unmatched. The CDR3 has 20 amino acids. Germline CDR1 reads SGHNT; CDR2 reads YYREEE (reference sequence). The CDR3 here is CASSLEKDSGYPRGYNEQFF. The DNA of the CDR3 is TGTGCCAGCAGCTTGGAGAAAGATAGCGGGTACCCAAGAGGCTACAATGAGCAGTTCTTC.

This clone was detected a few times. This chain uses TRBV19 with TRBJ2-7; TRBD1 aligns across 12 bases. CDR1 is LNHDA, CDR2 SQIVND, per germline (reference sequence). V lost 5 bases and J lost 6; bases outside the gene matches: 5. The CDR3 extends over 14 amino acids. The DNA for the CDR3 is TGTGCCAGTAGTTCGGGACAGGGGGCTTTCGAGCAGTACTTC. As protein: CASSSGQGAFEQYF.

The rearrangement joins TRBV15 to TRBJ2-3; 11 bases agree with TRBD2. This CDR3 contains 17 residues. Germline V gives CDR1 LNHNV, CDR2 YYDKDF (reference sequence). Unmatched junction bases numbered 5, after V lost 1 base and J lost 2 bases. The CDR3 nucleotides read TGTGCCACCAGCAGAGGGTTGGGACTAGCGGACACAGATACGCAGTATTTT. This codes for CATSRGLGLADTDTQYF.

The genes are TRBV27 and TRBJ2-2, with 8 bases matching TRBD1. Germline trimming cut 4 bases from V and 2 bases from J; bases unmatched to any gene: 6. CDR1 and CDR2 (germline): MNHEY, SMNVEV (reference sequence). This CDR3 has 16 amino acids. In DNA form, the CDR3 reads TGTGCCAGCAGTTCCTGGGACAGGATTAACACCGGGGAGCTGTTTTTT. This gives the protein CASSSWDRINTGELFF.

The rearrangement joins TRBV4-1 to TRBJ2-4; tentatively, D is TRBD1 (5 bases). From germline, CDR1 is MGHRA and CDR2 YSYEKL. Between the trimmed V and J ends, which lost 1 base and 8 bases, there was a span of 21 bases. CDR3 size: 17 residues. This CDR3 reads CASSQAAGDDRRHIQYF. For the CDR3, the DNA is TGCGCCAGCAGCCAAGCCGCTGGAGATGACAGAAGACACATTCAGTACTTC.